This is a list of T cell receptor beta chains from one sample in a study of identical twins. TCRdb re-called the 5' RACE reads through MiXCR, storing one row per CDR3 protein. The sample carries 600,000 to 850,000 distinct CDR3 sequences, roughly 18% recorded once. The sample was also reused in another study, on T cells expressing NK-cell markers.

Sample: PBMCs. The receptors here all came from a woman aged 18-29 years in good health. The CDR3 runs from the conserved cysteine through the conserved F or W. A D gene is named only where the DNA matches it firmly. Some rows have no size entry. The others give once, few or many, or a class for an expanded clone.

16,few,TRBD2,TRBJ2-5,TRBV5-1,CASSLDSGGRGETQYF,TGCGCCAGCAGCTTGGACTCGGGGGGACGGGGAGAGACCCAGTACTTC
16,.,.,TRBJ2-2,TRBV6-2/TRBV6-3,CASSYEVGDPTGELFF,TGTGCCAGCAGTTATGAGGTTGGGGACCCAACCGGGGAGCTGTTTTTT
16,.,TRBD2,TRBJ2-7,TRBV7-2,CASSLSGLAGAYEQYF,TGTGCCAGCAGCTTATCCGGACTAGCGGGCGCCTACGAGCAGTACTTC
12,few,.,TRBJ1-1,TRBV5-1,CASSREGTEAFF,TGCGCCAGCAGCCGAGAGGGGACTGAAGCTTTCTTT
14,few,TRBD1,TRBJ1-1,TRBV5-6,CASSWTGARTEAFF,TGTGCCAGCAGCTGGACAGGGGCTAGGACTGAAGCTTTCTTT
14,few,.,TRBJ2-3,TRBV6-1,CASGAAGSTDTQYF,TGTGCCAGCGGGGCCGCCGGTAGCACAGATACGCAGTATTTT
16,.,TRBD2,TRBJ2-2,TRBV20-1,CSARGRGRENTGELFF,TGCAGTGCTAGAGGTCGCGGGAGGGAGAACACCGGGGAGCTGTTTTTT
15,.,TRBD2,TRBJ2-1,TRBV19,CASSSIAGGGYEQFF,TGTGCCAGTAGTTCCATAGCGGGGGGAGGTTATGAGCAGTTCTTC
18,.,TRBD1,TRBJ2-6,TRBV19,CASSWDRDSASGANVLTF,TGTGCCAGTAGTTGGGACCGGGACAGTGCCTCTGGGGCCAACGTCCTGACTTTC
15,few,.,TRBJ2-4,TRBV6-2/TRBV6-3,CASSLRQLAKNIQYF,TGTGCCAGCAGTTTAAGACAACTAGCCAAAAACATTCAGTACTTC
16,.,.,TRBJ2-2,TRBV5-6,CASSSQGRESTGELFF,TGTGCCAGCAGCTCGCAGGGTAGAGAGAGCACCGGGGAGCTGTTTTTT
12,.,.,TRBJ2-5,TRBV29-1,CSGDRLQETQYF,TGCAGCGGAGACAGATTGCAAGAGACCCAGTACTTC
12,.,.,TRBJ2-7,TRBV10-1,CASSEGGGVTHF,TGCGCCAGCAGTGAGGGGGGTGGTGTGACACACTTC
16,.,.,TRBJ2-7,TRBV3-1,CASSQGAYILSYEQYF,TGTGCCAGCAGCCAAGGGGCTTACATACTCTCCTACGAGCAGTACTTC
13,few,.,TRBJ2-5,TRBV18,CASARTDQETQYF,TGTGCCAGCGCACGGACAGACCAAGAGACCCAGTACTTC
14,.,.,TRBJ1-5,TRBV3-1,CASSQSAVNQPQHF,TGTGCCAGCAGCCAGTCAGCAGTAAATCAGCCCCAGCATTTT
15,.,TRBD1,TRBJ2-7,TRBV12-3/TRBV12-4,CASRTSTGGNYEQYF,TGTGCCAGCAGGACCTCGACAGGGGGCAATTACGAGCAGTACTTC
15,.,.,TRBJ1-2,TRBV11-2,CASSLRGRGYGGYTF,TGTGCCAGCAGCTTAAGAGGGAGAGGGTACGGTGGCTACACCTTC
14,.,.,TRBJ1-3,TRBV18,CASSVGLFGNTIYF,TGTGCCAGCTCAGTGGGTCTTTTTGGAAACACCATATATTTT
12,few,.,TRBJ2-7,TRBV20-1,CSARGTTYEQYF,TGCAGTGCTAGAGGGACCACCTACGAGCAGTACTTC
16,.,TRBD2,TRBJ2-1,TRBV29-1,CSVTSGSEFWYNEQFF,TGCAGCGTGACTAGCGGGTCTGAATTTTGGTACAATGAGCAGTTCTTC
15,.,TRBD2,TRBJ2-5,TRBV20-1,CSANPSGSERETQYF,TGCAGTGCTAATCCTAGCGGGAGCGAGCGAGAGACCCAGTACTTC
14,few,TRBD1,TRBJ2-7,TRBV27,CASSFLGQGSEQYF,TGTGCCAGCAGTTTCCTAGGACAGGGTTCCGAGCAGTACTTC
15,.,TRBD2,TRBJ2-7,TRBV6-1,CASRTTSGDTYEQYF,TGTGCCAGCAGGACAACTAGCGGGGATACCTACGAGCAGTACTTC
14,.,.,TRBJ2-3,TRBV14,CASSQARHTDTQYF,TGTGCCAGCAGCCAAGCCCGCCACACAGATACGCAGTATTTT
15,few,TRBD2,TRBJ2-7,TRBV5-1,CASSFLAGAPIEQYF,TGCGCCAGCAGCTTCCTAGCGGGGGCTCCGATCGAGCAGTACTTC
15,few,.,TRBJ2-4,TRBV5-1,CASSPDNLAKNIQYF,TGCGCCAGCAGCCCAGATAATTTAGCCAAAAACATTCAGTACTTC
16,once,.,TRBJ2-5,TRBV20-1,CSANPREGGRWETQYF,TGCAGTGCTAACCCTCGAGAGGGCGGGCGGTGGGAGACCCAGTACTTC
15,.,.,TRBJ1-2,TRBV3-1,CASSQAGGANYGYTF,TGTGCCAGCAGCCAAGCGGGAGGGGCCAACTATGGCTACACCTTC
14,few,TRBD2,TRBJ2-4,TRBV6-2/TRBV6-3,CASSRTSGGNIQYF,TGTGCCAGCAGCCGGACTAGCGGGGGGAACATTCAGTACTTC
13,.,.,TRBJ2-3,TRBV14,CASSQYSTDTQYF,TGTGCCAGCAGCCAATATAGCACAGATACGCAGTATTTT
15,few,TRBD2,TRBJ2-3,TRBV20-1,CSARLAGYGADTQYF,TGCAGTGCTCGACTAGCGGGATATGGGGCAGATACGCAGTATTTT
12,.,.,TRBJ2-5,TRBV5-1,CASSEGMKTQYF,TGCGCCAGCAGTGAGGGGATGAAGACCCAGTACTTC
12,.,.,TRBJ2-5,TRBV2,CASATEQETQYF,TGTGCCAGCGCGACAGAACAAGAGACCCAGTACTTC
15,.,.,TRBJ2-3,TRBV5-6,CASSLGRGPGDTQYF,TGTGCCAGCAGCTTGGGTCGGGGACCGGGAGATACGCAGTATTTT
16,few,.,TRBJ2-5,TRBV7-9,CASSPQFGQSQETQYF,TGTGCCAGCAGCCCCCAATTTGGACAGTCCCAAGAGACCCAGTACTTC
13,.,.,TRBJ2-2,TRBV5-1,CASSLVSPGELFF,TGCGCCAGCAGCTTGGTATCCCCCGGGGAGCTGTTTTTT
11,.,.,TRBJ1-1,TRBV12-3/TRBV12-4,CASTDFSGAFF,TGTGCCAGCACCGACTTCTCTGGGGCTTTCTTT
15,.,TRBD1,TRBJ2-2,TRBV6-1,CASSPGQIFTGELFF,TGTGCCAGCAGCCCGGGACAGATCTTCACCGGGGAGCTGTTTTTT
16,.,TRBD2,TRBJ2-1,TRBV9,CASSLVTSVYTNEQFF,TGTGCCAGCAGTTTAGTTACTAGCGTTTATACAAATGAGCAGTTCTTC
15,.,.,TRBJ2-2,TRBV6-1,CASSPLGGASGELFF,TGTGCCAGCAGCCCCCTGGGGGGGGCCTCCGGGGAGCTGTTTTTT
14,few,TRBD2,TRBJ2-1,TRBV2,CASLLGLANNEQFF,TGTGCCAGCCTTCTGGGACTAGCCAACAATGAGCAGTTCTTC
12,few,TRBD1,TRBJ1-1,TRBV20-1,CSAAGGGGGAFF,TGCAGTGCAGCAGGGGGCGGTGGCGGAGCTTTCTTT
16,few,TRBD2,TRBJ2-5,TRBV5-1,CASSLDLAGVQETQYF,TGCGCCAGCAGCTTGGATCTAGCGGGGGTCCAAGAGACCCAGTACTTC
17,.,TRBD2,TRBJ2-4,TRBV6-1,CASSPRGLAVAKNIQYF,TGTGCCAGCAGCCCCAGGGGACTAGCGGTAGCCAAAAACATTCAGTACTTC
11,.,.,TRBJ1-1,TRBV19,CASIIDAEAFF,TGTGCCAGTATTATCGACGCTGAAGCTTTCTTT
14,few,TRBD1,TRBJ2-3,TRBV20-1,CSYNRGRDTDTQYF,TGCAGCTACAACAGGGGGCGCGACACAGATACGCAGTATTTT
14,.,.,TRBJ2-1,TRBV20-1,CSAEDRFRHNEQFF,TGCAGTGCTGAGGACCGATTTCGTCACAATGAGCAGTTCTTC
14,.,.,TRBJ1-6,TRBV6-1,CASSDTRNNSPLHF,TGTGCCAGCAGCGACACACGAAATAATTCACCCCTCCACTTT
14,few,.,TRBJ1-1,TRBV12-3/TRBV12-4,CASSSPGASTEAFF,TGTGCCAGCAGTTCCCCCGGGGCGAGCACTGAAGCTTTCTTT
15,.,.,TRBJ2-3,TRBV5-1,CASSLPDRFTDTQYF,TGCGCCAGCAGCTTGCCCGACCGATTCACAGATACGCAGTATTTT
13,many,.,TRBJ2-1,TRBV10-1,CASSVTSYNEQFF,TGCGCCAGCAGTGTGACAAGCTACAATGAGCAGTTCTTC
16,.,TRBD2,TRBJ2-5,TRBV5-1,CASSLYVGGAWETQYF,TGCGCCAGCAGCTTGTACGTCGGGGGGGCATGGGAGACCCAGTACTTC
16,.,TRBD1,TRBJ1-1,TRBV7-9,CASRLTSGGMNTEAFF,TGTGCCAGCAGGCTAACGTCAGGGGGCATGAACACTGAAGCTTTCTTT
14,.,.,TRBJ2-2,TRBV10-3,CAIKGGTVTGELFF,TGTGCCATCAAAGGGGGAACGGTCACCGGGGAGCTGTTTTTT